The clone carrying this T cell receptor (beta chain) was detected ten times or more. What it binds is not known. These data originate in a study of human T cells and chemical hapten exposure. As to time point: pre-sensitization, week 0. Noted treatment: therapeutic diphenylcyclopropenone sensitization with weekly scalp DPC. Unseparated into fractions, whole blood served as the source from which total RNA was extracted. Each patch-test visit's blood sample preceded patch application. The study's findings and limits: PT1 expanded TCR counts and patch test score were linked, and their correlation was positive.

The V gene end was trimmed by 6 bases and the J gene end by 5 bases; junction bases not matched to a gene: 7. There are 14 residues in the CDR3. Germline V gene lookup returns CDR1 SQVTM and CDR2 ANQGSEA. Unique molecular identifiers were attached to individual cDNA molecules within the library. TCRdb called the RACE reads again in MiXCR, with one record for every CDR3 protein. The repertoire holds 56,000 or so distinct CDR3 sequences, approximately 9.6% seen once, with more than 9% in the top ten. The clonotype comes from a woman aged 25-40 years with alopecia areata. Some clones in this sample may be carry-over from other donors' samples. Material: whole blood, obtained in connection with sensitization to the hapten diphenylcyclopropenone (DPC). This chain uses TRBV29-1 with TRBJ1-5; TRBD1 matches 10 bases. The CDR3 sequence is CSVRQGARDQPQHF. CDR3 nucleotide sequence: TGCAGCGTAAGACAGGGGGCGAGGGATCAGCCCCAGCATTTT.